This entry concerns a single T cell receptor (beta chain). The antigen is undetermined. Relative to the germline gene, one junction end is altered; a read error may explain this. The sample belongs to a study of T cells in localized non-small cell lung cancer. Study-level points and caveats: Tumor showed lower T cell clonality than uninvolved adjacent lung, where it was highest. Those with higher blood T cell density had longer overall survival. Adjacent lung tissue had a median 57 of the top 100 clones found in the tumor. Heterogeneity cannot be ruled out, as sequencing used one tumor region only.

The CDR3 sequence is 15 residues long. Germline V gene lookup returns CDR1 SGHRS and CDR2 YFSETQ. The data were produced by immunoSEQ multiplex PCR, yet TCRdb's version contains in-frame clones alone and is incomplete. This sample has around 140,000 clones, with 80% to 90% found just once. The sample in question was peripheral blood, obtained before any cancer treatment. The genes are TRBV5-1 and TRBJ2-7, with 10 bases aligning to TRBD1. The receptor was isolated from a female donor older than 55 with stage I lung adenocarcinoma. The CDR3 DNA is TGCGCCAGCAGCTTGGACGGACAGGGGGGCTATTCGGCCCACTTC. As protein: CASSLDGQGGYSAHF.